The entry below gives a single T cell receptor (beta chain) sequence along with its context. The data were taken from a study of blood T cell repertoires in COVID-19. Study details: From the United States, Italy and Spain came samples of acute and convalescent COVID-19.

Living in 24 US areas, the participants were between roughly 18 and 90 years of age. Self-reported history from a screening survey and questionnaire set each donor's cohort. Two negative PCRs, clearance, or symptom resolution had been documented for recovered Cohort 3 donors. V was shortened by 6 bases and J by 7 bases, with 9 bases between the two germline ends. The CDR3 extends over 11 amino acids. In germline, CDR1 is MNHEY, CDR2 SVGAGI. Assay used: immunoSEQ multiplex PCR; TCRdb lists only in-frame clones, some missing. The top ten hold approximately 4.7% of the sample, which has 150,000 to 200,000 clones, 83% seen once.

What was sequenced was PBMCs or T cells enriched from blood (not recorded which). The J gene is TRBJ1-1, the V gene TRBV6-5; TRBD1 might be the D (6 bases). This TCR came from a woman aged 50 to 65 who had recovered from COVID-19. In DNA form, the CDR3 reads TGTGCCAGCAGAACAGGGATTGAAGCTTTCTTT. This sequence encodes CASRTGIEAFF.